This is a list of T cell receptor beta chains from one sample in a study of cytomegalovirus exposure and HLA in healthy donors. Libraries were prepared by immunoSEQ multiplex PCR; TCRdb keeps only in-frame clonotypes and omits some of them. The sample holds about 150,000 clones, about 80% seen once. Sequenced input: PBMCs. The receptors derive from a male donor in good health and CMV-seronegative. The CDR3 runs from the conserved cysteine through the conserved F or W. The D gene is left open where the match is weak. Not all rows give a size; the values are once, few, many and, for expanded clones, a class.

v_gene: TRBV11-3; d_gene: TRBD2; abundance: .; j_gene: TRBJ2-7; CDR3nt: TGTGCCAGCAGCTCCTTCGCGAGCGGGGGTTCTTACGAGCAGTACTTC; CDR3aa: CASSSFASGGSYEQYF
v_gene: TRBV5-8; d_gene: .; abundance: .; j_gene: TRBJ2-5; CDR3nt: TGTGCCAGCAGCTTGGTCAGGGAGGTGGGGGAGACCCAGTACTTC; CDR3aa: CASSLVREVGETQYF
v_gene: TRBV21-1; d_gene: .; abundance: .; j_gene: TRBJ2-3; CDR3nt: TGTGCCAGCAGCAATAGTAGCACAGGGGACCCAGATACGCAGTATTTT; CDR3aa: CASSNSSTGDPDTQYF
v_gene: TRBV5-4; d_gene: TRBD1; abundance: .; j_gene: TRBJ1-3; CDR3nt: TGTGCCAGCAGCAGGGACAGGGTCGGAGGAAACACCATATATTTT; CDR3aa: CASSRDRVGGNTIYF
v_gene: TRBV28; d_gene: .; abundance: .; j_gene: TRBJ1-1; CDR3nt: TGTGCCAGCAGTTTCGATGCAGCGGAAATGAACACTGAAGCTTTCTTT; CDR3aa: CASSFDAAEMNTEAFF
v_gene: TRBV19; d_gene: .; abundance: .; j_gene: TRBJ1-1; CDR3nt: TGTGCCAGTAGTATTGGGGGGGGAGGTTACACTGAAGCTTTCTTT; CDR3aa: CASSIGGGGYTEAFF
v_gene: TRBV29-1; d_gene: TRBD1; abundance: once; j_gene: TRBJ1-4; CDR3nt: TGCAGCGTTTCTGGACAGGGGACCTCAACTAATGAAAAACTGTTTTTT; CDR3aa: CSVSGQGTSTNEKLFF
v_gene: TRBV4-3; d_gene: TRBD2; abundance: .; j_gene: TRBJ2-5; CDR3nt: TGCGCCAGCAGCCAACGACTAGCGGGAGGACCGGAGACCCAGTACTTC; CDR3aa: CASSQRLAGGPETQYF
v_gene: TRBV4-1; d_gene: .; abundance: .; j_gene: TRBJ2-1; CDR3nt: TGCGCCAGCAGCCACCCCATGAGGAGCCGAAACAATGAGCAGTTCTTC; CDR3aa: CASSHPMRSRNNEQFF
v_gene: TRBV7-9; d_gene: .; abundance: .; j_gene: TRBJ1-5; CDR3nt: TGTTCCAGCAGCTCTGGGGGACTTCACAATCAGCCCCAGCATTTT; CDR3aa: CSSSSGGLHNQPQHF
v_gene: TRBV7-2; d_gene: .; abundance: once; j_gene: TRBJ2-5; CDR3nt: TGTGCCAGCAGCTTAGTGGCTTTATACCAAGAGACCCAGTACTTC; CDR3aa: CASSLVALYQETQYF
v_gene: TRBV11-3; d_gene: .; abundance: .; j_gene: TRBJ1-1; CDR3nt: TGTGCCAGCAGCTGGGGATCCAGGGGAGAGACTGAAGCTTTCTTT; CDR3aa: CASSWGSRGETEAFF
v_gene: TRBV30; d_gene: TRBD2; abundance: .; j_gene: TRBJ2-2; CDR3nt: TGTGCCTGGAGTGGGACTAGCGGGGGGGCCTGGACCGGGGAGCTGTTTTTT; CDR3aa: CAWSGTSGGAWTGELFF
v_gene: TRBV29-1; d_gene: TRBD1; abundance: .; j_gene: TRBJ1-1; CDR3nt: TGCAGCGTGGCAACAGGGGAGACTGAAGCTTTCTTT; CDR3aa: CSVATGETEAFF
v_gene: TRBV7-6; d_gene: TRBD1; abundance: .; j_gene: TRBJ2-7; CDR3nt: TGTGCCAGCAGCAAACGGACGACAGGGCCCTACGAGCAGTACTTC; CDR3aa: CASSKRTTGPYEQYF
v_gene: TRBV2; d_gene: TRBD1; abundance: .; j_gene: TRBJ1-1; CDR3nt: TGTGCCAGCAGTGGGACAGGGATTCAACAGGGAGCTTTCTTT; CDR3aa: CASSGTGIQQGAFF
v_gene: TRBV29-1; d_gene: .; abundance: .; j_gene: TRBJ1-5; CDR3nt: TGCAGCGTTGAAATTAGGACAGTCGCCCGGTTTTATAGCAATCAGCCCCAGCATTTT; CDR3aa: CSVEIRTVARFYSNQPQHF
v_gene: TRBV5-1; d_gene: TRBD1; abundance: .; j_gene: TRBJ1-2; CDR3nt: TGCGCCAGCAGCAACCCACTAGGACAGGGCGGGGGCTATGGCTACACCTTC; CDR3aa: CASSNPLGQGGGYGYTF
v_gene: TRBV7-6; d_gene: .; abundance: .; j_gene: TRBJ2-1; CDR3nt: TGTGCCAGCAGCTTAGTGGGAACAGGGAACCATGAGCAGTTCTTC; CDR3aa: CASSLVGTGNHEQFF
v_gene: TRBV18; d_gene: .; abundance: .; j_gene: TRBJ2-7; CDR3nt: TGTGCCAGCTCACCCCCGGGAGCGGAATACGAGCAGTACTTC; CDR3aa: CASSPPGAEYEQYF
v_gene: TRBV10-3; d_gene: .; abundance: once; j_gene: TRBJ2-7; CDR3nt: TGTGCCATCAGTGAGCTTCGCGGCGAGCAGTACTTC; CDR3aa: CAISELRGEQYF
v_gene: TRBV6-5; d_gene: TRBD1; abundance: .; j_gene: TRBJ2-7; CDR3nt: TGTGCCAGCAGCCTGGGACAGGGTGTACACGAGCAGTACTTC; CDR3aa: CASSLGQGVHEQYF
v_gene: TRBV4-3; d_gene: .; abundance: .; j_gene: TRBJ2-7; CDR3nt: TGCGCCAGCAGCCAAGAAAGAGGTCTGAGCTACGAGCAGTACTTC; CDR3aa: CASSQERGLSYEQYF
v_gene: TRBV2; d_gene: TRBD2; abundance: .; j_gene: TRBJ2-3; CDR3nt: TGTGCCAACAGTTCTAGCGGGAGGGAACGCACAGATACGCAGTATTTT; CDR3aa: CANSSSGRERTDTQYF
v_gene: TRBV7-9; d_gene: .; abundance: .; j_gene: TRBJ1-4; CDR3nt: TGTGCCAGCAGCTTACAGGGTTATGAAAAACTGTTTTTT; CDR3aa: CASSLQGYEKLFF
v_gene: TRBV12-5; d_gene: .; abundance: .; j_gene: TRBJ2-2; CDR3nt: TGTGCTAGGGGACACGAGACCGGGGAGCTGTTTTTT; CDR3aa: CARGHETGELFF
v_gene: TRBV21-1; d_gene: .; abundance: .; j_gene: TRBJ2-1; CDR3nt: TGTGCCAGCAGCAAAGAAAGTGTTACGTCAGACAATGAGCAGTTCTTC; CDR3aa: CASSKESVTSDNEQFF
v_gene: TRBV6-4; d_gene: .; abundance: .; j_gene: TRBJ2-3; CDR3nt: TGTGCCAGCAGTCAGGCAGGGAGCACAGATACGCAGTATTTT; CDR3aa: CASSQAGSTDTQYF
v_gene: TRBV13; d_gene: .; abundance: .; j_gene: TRBJ2-1; CDR3nt: TGTGCCAGCAGCTTTCGTCGGGGTCGCTCCTACAATGAGCAGTTCTTC; CDR3aa: CASSFRRGRSYNEQFF
v_gene: TRBV6-4; d_gene: TRBD2; abundance: .; j_gene: TRBJ2-1; CDR3nt: TGTGCCAGCAGTGGGCTAGCGGGGGGGCTCGACAATGAGCAGTTCTTC; CDR3aa: CASSGLAGGLDNEQFF
v_gene: TRBV5-4; d_gene: .; abundance: .; j_gene: TRBJ2-3; CDR3nt: TGTGCCAGCAGCTTGACTAGCGGACAGGCAGATACGCAGTATTTT; CDR3aa: CASSLTSGQADTQYF
v_gene: TRBV2; d_gene: TRBD1; abundance: .; j_gene: TRBJ1-2; CDR3nt: TGTGCCAGCAGGGGGGACAGGGACTATGGCTACACCTTC; CDR3aa: CASRGDRDYGYTF
v_gene: TRBV25-1; d_gene: .; abundance: .; j_gene: TRBJ2-2; CDR3nt: TGTGCCAGCAGTGAATACAGGGGCCGGGGCGCCGGGGAGCTGTTTTTT; CDR3aa: CASSEYRGRGAGELFF
v_gene: TRBV7-9; d_gene: .; abundance: .; j_gene: TRBJ1-2; CDR3nt: TGTGCCAGCAGCCCCACTCAGGGGAACTATGGCTACACCTTC; CDR3aa: CASSPTQGNYGYTF
v_gene: TRBV12-5; d_gene: TRBD2; abundance: .; j_gene: TRBJ2-5; CDR3nt: TGTGCTAGTGGTTCCGGGACTAGCGCTTATGAGACCCAGTACTTC; CDR3aa: CASGSGTSAYETQYF
v_gene: TRBV7-3; d_gene: TRBD2; abundance: .; j_gene: TRBJ2-3; CDR3nt: TGTGCCAGCAGCCCCACTAGCGACACAGATACGCAGTATTTT; CDR3aa: CASSPTSDTDTQYF
v_gene: TRBV5-8; d_gene: TRBD2; abundance: .; j_gene: TRBJ2-1; CDR3nt: TGTGCCAGCAGCCGGGAGGGGGTAGGGTATGAGCAGTTCTTC; CDR3aa: CASSREGVGYEQFF
v_gene: TRBV6-1; d_gene: .; abundance: .; j_gene: TRBJ2-7; CDR3nt: TGTGCCAGCAGTGAATTCCCTTTTTACGAGCGCTACGAGCAGTACTTC; CDR3aa: CASSEFPFYERYEQYF